Listed below are T cell receptor beta chains from one sample, sequenced in a study of cytomegalovirus exposure and HLA in healthy donors. The assay was immunoSEQ multiplex PCR, and TCRdb's table has in-frame clones only and misses some. The sample holds 180,000 or so clones, around 80% seen once. Sequencing input: PBMCs. The receptors stem from a woman between 18 and 30 years old in good health and CMV-seronegative. CDR3s include the opening cysteine and the closing phenylalanine or tryptophan. The order of the fields is J gene, clone size, V gene, D gene, CDR3 protein, CDR3 DNA. The D gene is left open where the match is weak. Clone size is stated in some rows and not others, as once, few, many or a class when expanded.

TRBJ1-6	.	TRBV4-1	.	CASSPSLGGKIGLRNSPLHF	TGCGCCAGCAGCCCATCGCTGGGAGGGAAGATTGGATTAAGAAATTCACCCCTCCACTTT
TRBJ2-7	.	TRBV9	.	CASSVGPQTRGLSYEQYF	TGTGCCAGCAGCGTAGGGCCCCAGACTAGAGGCCTCTCCTACGAGCAGTACTTC
TRBJ2-7	.	TRBV28	.	CASSPQVWPSYEQYF	TGTGCCAGCAGTCCTCAAGTTTGGCCGTCCTACGAGCAGTACTTC
TRBJ2-3	.	TRBV11-1	TRBD2	CASSLALRGGSPSDTQYF	TGTGCCAGCAGCTTAGCCCTGAGGGGCGGGAGCCCTTCGGATACGCAGTATTTT
TRBJ2-7	.	TRBV5-6	TRBD2	CASRYGTSGYEQYF	TGTGCCAGCAGGTACGGGACTAGCGGTTACGAGCAGTACTTC
TRBJ1-4	.	TRBV5-4	TRBD1	CASSSPGGIRTF	TGTGCCAGCAGCTCCCCAGGGGGCATTAGAACTTTT
TRBJ2-1	.	TRBV11-2	.	CASSLRTLGNEQFF	TGTGCCAGCAGCTTAAGGACACTGGGCAATGAGCAGTTCTTC
TRBJ2-5	.	TRBV10-3	.	CAISESRQQETQYF	TGTGCCATCAGTGAGTCGAGACAGCAAGAGACCCAGTACTTC
TRBJ2-3	.	TRBV19	.	CASSKGITDTQYF	TGTGCCAGTAGTAAGGGGATCACAGATACGCAGTATTTT
TRBJ2-1	once	TRBV30	TRBD2	CASTLAEPSYNEQFF	TGTGCCTCCACCCTAGCGGAGCCTTCCTACAATGAGCAGTTCTTC
TRBJ2-5	.	TRBV7-3	TRBD1	CASSLGTGGSETQYF	TGTGCCAGCAGCTTAGGGACAGGGGGCTCGGAGACCCAGTACTTC
TRBJ2-1	.	TRBV2	TRBD2	CASSEGLAGGYEQFF	TGTGCCAGCAGCGAAGGACTAGCGGGAGGGTATGAGCAGTTCTTC
TRBJ2-7	.	TRBV7-6	TRBD1	CASSRPGQGKQYF	TGTGCCAGCAGTCGACCGGGACAGGGTAAGCAGTACTTC
TRBJ2-7	.	TRBV28	.	CASSSLTRGEQYF	TGTGCCAGCAGTTCCCTCACCAGGGGAGAGCAGTACTTC
TRBJ2-7	.	TRBV5-1	.	CASSLVDRSYEQYF	TGCGCCAGCAGCTTGGTCGACAGGAGTTACGAGCAGTACTTC
TRBJ2-7	.	TRBV20-1	.	CSGLETYEQYF	TGCAGTGGACTAGAAACCTACGAGCAGTACTTC
TRBJ1-4	.	TRBV5-1	TRBD1	CASSLEDRDEKLFF	TGCGCCAGCAGCTTGGAGGACAGGGATGAAAAACTGTTTTTT
TRBJ2-7	.	TRBV5-8	TRBD2	CASTATGGPFEQYF	TGTGCCAGCACCGCAACGGGAGGGCCGTTCGAGCAGTACTTC
TRBJ2-6	.	TRBV27	.	CASSLYPPGVSGANVLTF	TGTGCCAGCAGTTTATACCCACCAGGGGTCTCTGGGGCCAACGTCCTGACTTTC
TRBJ2-4	.	TRBV28	.	CASSFLQGRRNIQYF	TGTGCCAGCAGTTTCCTTCAGGGGAGACGAAACATTCAGTACTTC
TRBJ2-2	.	TRBV7-9	TRBD1	CSSSRTGQVNTGELFF	TGTTCCAGCAGCCGGACGGGACAGGTGAACACCGGGGAGCTGTTTTTT
TRBJ2-7	.	TRBV5-1	TRBD2	CASSLEREEYEQYF	TGCGCCAGCAGCTTGGAGCGGGAGGAGTACGAGCAGTACTTC
TRBJ1-2	.	TRBV5-5	.	CASSQNRILNYGYTF	TGTGCCAGCAGCCAAAACAGGATATTAAACTATGGCTACACCTTC
TRBJ1-1	once	TRBV18	.	CASSPSGIGEQAFF	TGTGCCAGCTCACCTTCAGGTATAGGGGAACAGGCTTTCTTT
TRBJ1-1	.	TRBV6-5	.	CASSYSIGERDTEAFF	TGTGCCAGCAGTTACTCAATAGGGGAGCGGGACACTGAAGCTTTCTTT
TRBJ2-5	.	TRBV5-4	.	CASSPLRGGETQYF	TGTGCCAGCAGCCCTCTAAGGGGGGGAGAGACCCAGTACTTC
TRBJ2-5	.	TRBV11-3	TRBD2	CASSFGQREAGETQYF	TGTGCCAGCAGCTTCGGTCAGCGGGAGGCAGGGGAGACCCAGTACTTC
TRBJ2-5	.	TRBV7-2	.	CASSTNRETQYF	TGTGCCAGCAGCACCAATCGGGAGACCCAGTACTTC
TRBJ2-5	.	TRBV7-3	.	CASSLTRGSETQYF	TGTGCCAGCAGCTTAACGAGGGGGAGTGAGACCCAGTACTTC
TRBJ2-5	.	TRBV7-6	.	CASSLADILRGKMDQETQYF	TGTGCCAGCAGCTTAGCGGATATCCTAAGGGGGAAAATGGATCAAGAGACCCAGTACTTC
TRBJ2-5	.	TRBV5-1	.	CASSLGQLTETQYF	TGCGCCAGCAGCTTGGGGCAGTTAACGGAGACCCAGTACTTC
TRBJ2-7	.	TRBV27	.	CASSLWSGIRAYEQYF	TGTGCCAGCAGTTTATGGTCGGGGATAAGGGCCTACGAGCAGTACTTC
TRBJ1-5	.	TRBV15	.	CATSGRTPFQHF	TGTGCCACCAGCGGACGGACACCGTTCCAGCATTTT
TRBJ1-4	.	TRBV7-8	TRBD1	CASSLATGGYEKLFF	TGTGCCAGCAGCTTAGCGACAGGGGGTTATGAAAAACTGTTTTTT
TRBJ2-7	.	TRBV19	.	CASSIDDRRSLQYF	TGTGCCAGTAGTATAGATGACAGGCGGAGTCTGCAGTACTTC
TRBJ2-7	.	TRBV7-3	TRBD1	CASSPTSGTGNYEQYF	TGTGCCAGCAGCCCCACGTCCGGGACAGGAAACTACGAGCAGTACTTC
TRBJ1-6	.	TRBV27	.	CASRYLSGNSPLHF	TGTGCCAGCAGGTACCTCTCGGGTAATTCACCCCTCCACTTT
TRBJ2-5	.	TRBV7-8	.	CASSLDVAAAQETQYF	TGTGCCAGCAGCTTGGATGTAGCAGCGGCTCAAGAGACCCAGTACTTC
TRBJ2-7	.	TRBV7-9	TRBD2	CASSLGGAGGVEQYF	TGTGCCAGCAGCTTAGGGGGGGCGGGAGGTGTCGAGCAGTACTTC
TRBJ2-1	.	TRBV10-1	TRBD1	CASTRESGTGVTSDDEQFF	TGCGCCAGCACCAGGGAGAGTGGGACAGGGGTAACCTCAGACGATGAGCAGTTCTTC
TRBJ2-2	.	TRBV9	.	CASSVSGSTHTGELFF	TGTGCCAGCAGCGTCTCCGGGTCTACTCACACCGGGGAGCTGTTTTTT
TRBJ1-2	.	TRBV15	.	CATSRDRGGYTF	TGTGCCACCAGCAGAGATCGCGGTGGCTACACCTTC
TRBJ1-2	.	TRBV6-5	.	CASSNGGANYGYTF	TGTGCCAGCAGCAACGGGGGGGCTAACTATGGCTACACCTTC
TRBJ2-3	.	TRBV4-3	TRBD2	CASSYTPSGSVADTQYF	TGCGCCAGCAGCTACACACCTAGCGGGAGTGTCGCAGATACGCAGTATTTT
TRBJ2-1	.	TRBV11-2	.	CASSRGPIVGEQFF	TGTGCCAGCAGCCGAGGCCCCATAGTAGGTGAGCAGTTCTTC
TRBJ2-3	.	TRBV18	TRBD2	CASSLSSGDSTQYF	TGTGCCAGCTCATTGTCTAGCGGGGATAGTACGCAGTATTTT
TRBJ2-3	.	TRBV6-5	TRBD2	CASSYASGRGDTQYF	TGTGCCAGCAGTTACGCTAGCGGGAGGGGAGATACGCAGTATTTT
TRBJ2-7	few	TRBV7-2	TRBD1	CASSKSWTGSYEQYF	TGTGCCAGCAGCAAGAGCTGGACAGGGTCCTACGAGCAGTACTTC
TRBJ1-5	.	TRBV6-5	TRBD1	CASGHRGGNQPQHF	TGTGCCAGTGGACACAGGGGCGGCAATCAGCCCCAGCATTTT
TRBJ2-3	.	TRBV7-2	TRBD2	CASSLSPTSGSTDTQYF	TGTGCCAGCAGCTTAAGCCCGACTAGCGGGTCCACAGATACGCAGTATTTT
TRBJ1-1	.	TRBV11-3	TRBD1	CASGQTRDRLNTEAFF	TGTGCCAGCGGACAAACCCGGGACAGGCTGAACACTGAAGCTTTCTTT
TRBJ2-7	few	TRBV4-2	.	CASSQESGYEQYF	TGTGCCAGCAGCCAAGAAAGCGGGTACGAGCAGTACTTC
TRBJ2-7	.	TRBV18	.	CASSPTIDSSYEQYF	TGTGCCAGCTCACCTACCATAGACAGCTCCTACGAGCAGTACTTC
TRBJ2-7	.	TRBV5-1	.	CASSLVGSIHEQYF	TGCGCCAGCAGCTTGGTCGGGTCGATCCACGAGCAGTACTTC
TRBJ2-3	few	TRBV19	TRBD2	CASKTLAGETDTQYF	TGTGCCAGTAAGACTTTAGCGGGAGAAACCGATACGCAGTATTTT
TRBJ2-7	.	TRBV9	TRBD1	CASSGQGLDEQYF	TGTGCCAGCAGCGGACAGGGTCTAGACGAGCAGTACTTC
TRBJ2-5	.	TRBV7-9	TRBD1	CSSSLGTGRETQYF	TGTTCCAGCAGCCTCGGGACAGGTCGGGAGACCCAGTACTTC
TRBJ1-2	.	TRBV28	.	CASNGGRGVFYGYTF	TGTGCCAGCAACGGGGGTCGGGGCGTATTCTATGGCTACACCTTC
TRBJ1-1	.	TRBV7-9	.	CASSPGVMNTEAFF	TGTGCCAGCAGCCCCGGAGTGATGAACACTGAAGCTTTCTTT
TRBJ2-7	.	TRBV19	TRBD2	CASSIFGGGPYEQYF	TGTGCCAGTAGTATTTTCGGCGGGGGACCCTACGAGCAGTACTTC